The subject of this entry is one T cell receptor (beta chain). Clones were read by immunoSEQ multiplex PCR, and TCRdb kept only the in-frame ones, dropping some. There are 28,000 or so clones in the sample; around nine tenths occur only once, and about a fifth lies in the top ten. The data are from a study of OX40 agonist ivuxolimab in advanced cancers. Study as a whole: Checkpoint inhibitors had been given previously to approximately 41% of patients.

Germline-derived CDR1 and CDR2 are SEHNR and FQNEAQ (reference sequence). Trimming pared 4 bases from V and 7 bases from J, leaving 13 bases between. The CDR3 contains 13 residues. This sequence originates from an adult with an advanced solid tumor such as melanoma, head and neck, liver or kidney cancer. The material sequenced was CD4+ or CD8+ T cells sorted from blood, taken in a trial of the OX40 agonist ivuxolimab. The genes are TRBV7-9 and TRBJ1-2; the D is unclear. CDR3 DNA: TGTGCCAGCAGCTGGGATAACGGCTGTGGCTACACCTTC. Residues: CASSWDNGCGYTF.